This entry describes one TCR beta chain. Its antigen is still unknown. The entry originates in a study of brain T cells in children with intractable seizures. Study-wide findings and caveats: HCMV serostatus was not known, and viral specificity came from CDR3 similarity only. Absence of clones before surgery may stem from lower sequencing depth.

Specified time point: blood from clinic visit 5 months post-surgery; TSC patient then seizure free. Surgery cases with the highest brain T cell transcript signatures were chosen for sequencing. Sequencing was performed with immunoSEQ multiplex PCR; in TCRdb, only in-frame clones are kept and a portion is missing. The table has about 340,000 clones, 85% to 95% seen once. This CDR3 comprises 13 residues. V was shortened by 4 bases and J by 2 bases, with 10 bases between the two germline ends. Germline assignment: CDR1 SGHDT and CDR2 YYEEEE. The specimen was peripheral blood, collected less than 6 months after surgery. The rearrangement links TRBV5-6 to TRBJ2-7; D may correspond to TRBD1 or TRBD2 (5 bases each). The clonotype comes from a boy younger than two with tuberous sclerosis and intractable seizures. In nucleotides, the CDR3 is TGTGCCAGCAGCCCTGGGACCGCCTACGAGCAGTACTTC. Translated, it gives CASSPGTAYEQYF.